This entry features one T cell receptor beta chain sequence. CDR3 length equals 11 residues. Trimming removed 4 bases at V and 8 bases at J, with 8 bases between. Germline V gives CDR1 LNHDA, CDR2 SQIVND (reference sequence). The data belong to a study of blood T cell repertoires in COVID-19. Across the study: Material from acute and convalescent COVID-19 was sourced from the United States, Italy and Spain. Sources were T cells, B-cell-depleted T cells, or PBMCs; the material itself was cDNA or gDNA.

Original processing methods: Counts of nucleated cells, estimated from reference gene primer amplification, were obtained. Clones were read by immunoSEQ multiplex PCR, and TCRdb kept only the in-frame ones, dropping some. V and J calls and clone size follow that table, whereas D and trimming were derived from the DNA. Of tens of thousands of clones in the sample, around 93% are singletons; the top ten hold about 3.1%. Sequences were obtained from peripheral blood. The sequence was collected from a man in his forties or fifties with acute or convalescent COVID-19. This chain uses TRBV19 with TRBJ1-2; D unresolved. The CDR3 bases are TGTGCCAGTAGTACCTTTGCGGGCTACACCTTC. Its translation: CASSTFAGYTF. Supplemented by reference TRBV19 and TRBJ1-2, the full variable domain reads DGGITQSPKYLFRKEGQNVTLSCEQNLNHDAMYWYRQDPGQGLRLIYYSQIVNDFQKGDIAEGYSVSREKKESFPLTVTSAQKNPTAFYLCASSTFAGYTFGSGTRLTVV.